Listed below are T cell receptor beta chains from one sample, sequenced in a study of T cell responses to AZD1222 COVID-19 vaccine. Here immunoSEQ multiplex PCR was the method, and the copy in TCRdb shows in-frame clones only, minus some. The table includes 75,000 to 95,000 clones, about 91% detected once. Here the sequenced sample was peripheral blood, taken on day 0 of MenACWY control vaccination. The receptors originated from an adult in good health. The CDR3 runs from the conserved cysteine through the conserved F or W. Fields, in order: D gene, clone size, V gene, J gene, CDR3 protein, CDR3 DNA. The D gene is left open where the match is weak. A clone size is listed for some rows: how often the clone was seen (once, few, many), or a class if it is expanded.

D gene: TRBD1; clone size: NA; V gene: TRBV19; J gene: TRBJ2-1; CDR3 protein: CASSTSWTGGDEQFF; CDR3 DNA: TGTGCCAGTAGTACCTCCTGGACAGGGGGCGATGAGCAGTTCTTC
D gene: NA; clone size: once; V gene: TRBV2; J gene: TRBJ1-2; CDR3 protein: CASRLGQDYGYTF; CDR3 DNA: TGTGCCAGCAGGCTGGGACAAGACTATGGCTACACCTTC
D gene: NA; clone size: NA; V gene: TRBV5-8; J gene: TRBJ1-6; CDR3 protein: CASTPGLYNSPLHF; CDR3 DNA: TGTGCCAGCACCCCCGGACTCTATAATTCACCCCTCCACTTT
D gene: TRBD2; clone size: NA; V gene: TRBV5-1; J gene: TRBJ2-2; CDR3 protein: CASSLSSGGPGGELFF; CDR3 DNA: TGCGCCAGCAGCTTGTCATCGGGAGGGCCTGGCGGGGAGCTGTTTTTT
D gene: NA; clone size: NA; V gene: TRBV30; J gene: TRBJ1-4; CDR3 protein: CACQERGEKLFF; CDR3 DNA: TGTGCCTGTCAAGAACGAGGTGAAAAACTGTTTTTT
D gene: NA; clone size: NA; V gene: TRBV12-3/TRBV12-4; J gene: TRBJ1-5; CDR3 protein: CASSLSRGQPQHF; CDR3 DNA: TGTGCCAGCAGTTTAAGTAGGGGCCAGCCCCAGCATTTT
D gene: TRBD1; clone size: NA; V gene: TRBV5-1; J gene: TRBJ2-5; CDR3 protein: CASSRTGGAAETQYF; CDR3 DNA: TGCGCCAGCAGCCGGACAGGGGGCGCAGCGGAGACCCAGTACTTC
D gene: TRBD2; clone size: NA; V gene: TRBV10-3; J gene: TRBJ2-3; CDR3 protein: CAISAGGDTQYF; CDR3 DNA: TGTGCCATCTCAGCGGGAGGTGATACGCAGTATTTT
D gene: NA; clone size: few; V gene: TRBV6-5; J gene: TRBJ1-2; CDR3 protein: CASSYSGAADYGYTF; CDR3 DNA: TGTGCCAGCAGTTACTCCGGGGCCGCAGACTATGGCTACACCTTC
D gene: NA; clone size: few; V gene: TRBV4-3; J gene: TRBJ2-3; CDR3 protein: CASSQEGVVTDTQYF; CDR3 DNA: TGCGCCAGCAGCCAAGAGGGGGTTGTGACAGATACGCAGTATTTT
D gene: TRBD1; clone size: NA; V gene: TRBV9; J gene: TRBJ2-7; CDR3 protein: CASSIGTGPYEQYF; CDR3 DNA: TGTGCCAGCAGTATCGGGACAGGGCCATACGAGCAGTACTTC
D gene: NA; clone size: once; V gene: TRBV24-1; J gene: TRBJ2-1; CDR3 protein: CATARGPDNEQFF; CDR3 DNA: TGTGCCACCGCCCGCGGTCCAGACAATGAGCAGTTCTTC
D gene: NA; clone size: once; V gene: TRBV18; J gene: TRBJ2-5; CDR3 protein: CASSPPPGAGWKTQYF; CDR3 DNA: TGTGCCAGCTCACCACCCCCCGGGGCCGGTTGGAAGACCCAGTACTTC
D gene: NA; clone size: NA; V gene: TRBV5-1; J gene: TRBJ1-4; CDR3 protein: CASSLDSGEKLFF; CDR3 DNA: TGCGCCAGCAGCTTGGACAGTGGTGAAAAACTGTTTTTT
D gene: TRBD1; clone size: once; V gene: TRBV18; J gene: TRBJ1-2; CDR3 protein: CASSLKPGQGDYGYTF; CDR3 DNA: TGTGCCAGCTCACTCAAGCCGGGACAGGGTGACTATGGCTACACCTTC
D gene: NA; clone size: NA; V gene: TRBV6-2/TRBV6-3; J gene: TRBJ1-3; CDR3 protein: CASSYGRTPENTIYF; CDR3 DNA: TGTGCCAGCAGTTACGGTCGGACCCCGGAAAACACCATATATTTT
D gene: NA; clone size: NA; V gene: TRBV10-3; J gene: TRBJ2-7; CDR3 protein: CAAETGAGLVLFEQYF; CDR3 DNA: TGTGCCGCTGAAACAGGAGCCGGCCTAGTGCTTTTCGAGCAGTACTTC
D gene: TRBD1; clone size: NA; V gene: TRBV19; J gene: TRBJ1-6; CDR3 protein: CASSWTGNSPLHF; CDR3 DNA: TGTGCCAGTAGTTGGACAGGGAATTCACCCCTCCACTTT
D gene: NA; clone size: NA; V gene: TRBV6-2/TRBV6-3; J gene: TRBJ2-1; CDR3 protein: CASSYELGGAYNEQFF; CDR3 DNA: TGTGCCAGCAGTTACGAGTTGGGAGGAGCATACAATGAGCAGTTCTTC
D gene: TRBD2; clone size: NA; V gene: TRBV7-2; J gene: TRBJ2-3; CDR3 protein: CASSFRGGIDTQYF; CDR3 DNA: TGTGCCAGCAGCTTCCGGGGGGGGATAGATACGCAGTATTTT
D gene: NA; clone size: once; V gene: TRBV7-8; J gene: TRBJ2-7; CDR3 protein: CASSSFTGESSYEQYF; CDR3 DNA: TGTGCCAGCAGCTCCTTCACAGGTGAAAGCTCCTACGAGCAGTACTTC
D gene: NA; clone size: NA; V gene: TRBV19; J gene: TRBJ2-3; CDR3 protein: CASRPLQGGGEGADTQYF; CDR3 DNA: TGTGCCAGTAGACCCCTCCAAGGAGGGGGCGAGGGCGCAGATACGCAGTATTTT
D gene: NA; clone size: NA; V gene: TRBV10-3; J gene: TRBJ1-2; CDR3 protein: CAISRGEESYGYTF; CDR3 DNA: TGTGCCATCAGTAGGGGGGAGGAGTCATATGGCTACACCTTC
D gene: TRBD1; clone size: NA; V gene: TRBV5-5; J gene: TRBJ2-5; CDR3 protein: CASSLDGTGLETQYF; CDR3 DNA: TGTGCCAGCAGCTTGGACGGGACAGGGTTGGAGACCCAGTACTTC
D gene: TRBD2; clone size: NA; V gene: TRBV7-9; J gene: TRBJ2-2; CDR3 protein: CASSRPVGGTGELFF; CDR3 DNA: TGTGCCAGCAGCCGACCGGTGGGGGGGACCGGGGAGCTGTTTTTT
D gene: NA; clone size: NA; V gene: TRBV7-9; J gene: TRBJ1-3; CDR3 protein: CASSVGDDFFSGNTIYF; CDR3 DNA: TGTGCCAGCAGTGTTGGGGACGACTTTTTCTCTGGAAACACCATATATTTT
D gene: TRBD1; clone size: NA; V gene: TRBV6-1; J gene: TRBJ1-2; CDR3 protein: CASSEEDRVPGGDYGYTF; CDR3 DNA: TGTGCCAGCAGTGAAGAGGACAGGGTTCCCGGTGGCGACTATGGCTACACCTTC
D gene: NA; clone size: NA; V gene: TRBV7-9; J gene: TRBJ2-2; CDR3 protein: CASSLSRGITGELFF; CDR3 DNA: TGTGCCAGCAGCTTAAGCCGCGGGATTACCGGGGAGCTGTTTTTT
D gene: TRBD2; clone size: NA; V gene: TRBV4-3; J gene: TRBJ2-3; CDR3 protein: CASSQRPLAGGGDTQYF; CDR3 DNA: TGCGCCAGCAGCCAGCGGCCCCTAGCGGGAGGTGGAGATACGCAGTATTTT
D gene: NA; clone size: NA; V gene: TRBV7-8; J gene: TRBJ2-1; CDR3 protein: CASSHLYDEQFF; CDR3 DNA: TGTGCCAGCAGCCACTTGTACGATGAGCAGTTCTTC
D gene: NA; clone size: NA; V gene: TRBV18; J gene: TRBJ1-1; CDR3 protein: CASSPQGRVEAFF; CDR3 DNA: TGTGCCAGCTCACCACAGGGGAGGGTTGAGGCTTTCTTT
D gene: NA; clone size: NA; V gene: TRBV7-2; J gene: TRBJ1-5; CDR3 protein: CASSLGTALGNQPQHF; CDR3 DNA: TGTGCCAGCAGCTTAGGGACCGCCTTAGGCAATCAGCCCCAGCATTTT
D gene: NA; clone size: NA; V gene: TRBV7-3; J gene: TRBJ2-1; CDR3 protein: CASSRTRQPYNEQFF; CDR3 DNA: TGTGCCAGCAGCCGTACGCGGCAGCCCTACAATGAGCAGTTCTTC
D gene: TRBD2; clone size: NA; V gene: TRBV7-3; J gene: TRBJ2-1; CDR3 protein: CASSLDGGDREQFF; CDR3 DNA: TGTGCCAGCAGCTTAGACGGGGGGGATCGAGAGCAGTTCTTC
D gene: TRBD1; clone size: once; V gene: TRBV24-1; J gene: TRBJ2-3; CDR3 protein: CATSDFGTGGRDTQYF; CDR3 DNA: TGTGCCACCAGTGATTTTGGGACAGGGGGCAGAGATACGCAGTATTTT
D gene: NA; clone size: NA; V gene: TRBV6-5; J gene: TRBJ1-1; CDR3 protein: CASSSTAQGFTEAFF; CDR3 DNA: TGTGCCAGCAGTTCGACGGCACAGGGTTTTACTGAAGCTTTCTTT
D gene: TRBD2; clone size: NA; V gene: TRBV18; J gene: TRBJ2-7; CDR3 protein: CASSLQGLAGGPVVKTYEQYF; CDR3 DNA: TGTGCCAGCTCACTTCAGGGACTAGCGGGAGGGCCAGTGGTGAAGACCTACGAGCAGTACTTC
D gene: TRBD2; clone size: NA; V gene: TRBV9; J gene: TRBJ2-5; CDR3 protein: CASSPRTSLDQETQYF; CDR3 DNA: TGTGCCAGCAGCCCTAGGACTAGCTTGGATCAAGAGACCCAGTACTTC
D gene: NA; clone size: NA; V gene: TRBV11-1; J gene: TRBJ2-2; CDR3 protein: CASSLVEVAGELFF; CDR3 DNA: TGTGCCAGCAGCTTAGTGGAGGTTGCCGGGGAGCTGTTTTTT
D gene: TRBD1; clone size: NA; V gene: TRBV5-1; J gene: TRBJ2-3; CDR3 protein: CASSPPGQSSTDTQYF; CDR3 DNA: TGCGCCAGCAGCCCCCCGGGACAGTCTAGCACAGATACGCAGTATTTT
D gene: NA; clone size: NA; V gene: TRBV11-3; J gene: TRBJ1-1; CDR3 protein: CASSLVSGGGRGNTEAFF; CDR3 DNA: TGTGCCAGCAGCTTAGTATCGGGTGGAGGGCGAGGAAACACTGAAGCTTTCTTT
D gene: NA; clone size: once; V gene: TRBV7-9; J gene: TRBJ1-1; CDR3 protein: CASSPGQRYTEAFF; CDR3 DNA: TGTGCCAGCAGCCCCGGACAGCGCTACACTGAAGCTTTCTTT
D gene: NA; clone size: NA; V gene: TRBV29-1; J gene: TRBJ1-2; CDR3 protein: CSVADAGYGYTF; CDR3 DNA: TGCAGCGTTGCTGACGCAGGTTATGGCTACACCTTC
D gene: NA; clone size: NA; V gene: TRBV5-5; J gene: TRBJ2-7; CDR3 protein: CASSLVLGFTYEQYF; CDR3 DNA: TGTGCCAGCAGCTTGGTTCTGGGGTTCACCTACGAGCAGTACTTC
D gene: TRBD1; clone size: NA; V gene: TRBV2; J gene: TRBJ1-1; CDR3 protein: CASSETGGTEAFF; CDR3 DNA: TGTGCCAGCAGTGAAACAGGGGGCACTGAAGCTTTCTTT
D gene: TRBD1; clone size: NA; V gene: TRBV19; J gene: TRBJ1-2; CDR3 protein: CASRDLGQNYGYTF; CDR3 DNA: TGTGCCAGTAGGGACCTGGGACAGAACTATGGCTACACCTTC
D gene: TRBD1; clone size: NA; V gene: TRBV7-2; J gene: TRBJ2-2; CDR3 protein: CASSPDRVVGELFF; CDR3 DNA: TGTGCCAGCAGCCCAGACAGGGTAGTCGGGGAGCTGTTTTTT
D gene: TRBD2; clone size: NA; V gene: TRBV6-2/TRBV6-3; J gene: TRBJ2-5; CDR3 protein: CASSYPTSGRAVRETQYF; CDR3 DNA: TGTGCCAGCAGTTACCCGACTAGCGGGAGGGCCGTGAGAGAGACCCAGTACTTC
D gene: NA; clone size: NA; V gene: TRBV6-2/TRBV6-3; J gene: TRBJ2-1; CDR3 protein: CASSYTSGSYNEQFF; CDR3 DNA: TGTGCCAGCAGTTACACGTCAGGGTCCTACAATGAGCAGTTCTTC
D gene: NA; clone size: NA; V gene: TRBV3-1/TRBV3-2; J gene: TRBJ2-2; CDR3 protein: CASSPPLREELFF; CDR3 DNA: TGTGCCAGCAGCCCCCCATTACGTGAGGAGCTGTTTTTT
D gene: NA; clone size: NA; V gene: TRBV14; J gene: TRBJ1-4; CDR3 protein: CASSQYLDVNEKLFF; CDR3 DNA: TGTGCCAGCAGCCAATACTTGGATGTAAACGAAAAACTGTTTTTT
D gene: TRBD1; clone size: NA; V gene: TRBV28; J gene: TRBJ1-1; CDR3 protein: CASRIEGAGTEAFF; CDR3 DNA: TGTGCCAGCAGAATTGAGGGGGCGGGGACTGAAGCTTTCTTT